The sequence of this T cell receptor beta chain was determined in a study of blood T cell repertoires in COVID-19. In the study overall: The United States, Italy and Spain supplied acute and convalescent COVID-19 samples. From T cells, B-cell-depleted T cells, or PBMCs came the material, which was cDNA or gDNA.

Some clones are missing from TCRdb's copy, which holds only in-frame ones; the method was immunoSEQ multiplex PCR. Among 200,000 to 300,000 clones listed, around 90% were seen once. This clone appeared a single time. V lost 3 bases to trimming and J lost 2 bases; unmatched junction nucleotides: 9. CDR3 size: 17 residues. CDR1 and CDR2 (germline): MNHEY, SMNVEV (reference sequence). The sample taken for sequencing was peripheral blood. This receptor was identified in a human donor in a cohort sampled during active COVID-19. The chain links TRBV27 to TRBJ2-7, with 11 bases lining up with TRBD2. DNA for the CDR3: TGTGCCAGCAGTTTCCTAGCGGGAGGTATAAACGCCTACGAGCAGTACTTC. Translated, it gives CASSFLAGGINAYEQYF.